Below, 10 T cell receptor beta chains from the same sample are listed, as sequenced in a study of blood T cell repertoires in COVID-19. Assay: immunoSEQ multiplex PCR; the TCRdb copy retains only in-frame clones and omits some. The sample yields about 350,000 clones, approximately 89% seen once. The sequencing sample was made of peripheral blood. These TCRs come from a woman between 55 and 75 years old with COVID-19, enrolled during active disease.

This chain joins TRBV5-1 and TRBJ2-7; TRBD2 matches at 7 bases. V lost 4 bases to trimming and J lost 2 bases; unmatched junction nucleotides: 18. The CDR3 contains 18 residues. The germline V gene has CDR1 SGHRS and CDR2 YFSETQ. This chain's CDR3 is CASSTPGRLRGEPYEQYF. CDR3 nucleotide sequence: TGCGCCAGCAGCACTCCGGGACGACTTCGGGGGGAGCCCTACGAGCAGTACTTC.

This clone has a single count. J is TRBJ1-2 and V is TRBV7-9; perhaps TRBD1 as D (5 bases). The CDR3 is 13 amino acids. CDR1 is SEHNR and CDR2 is FQNEAQ in the germline V gene (reference sequence). The ends were cut back, 2 bases at V and 5 bases at J, with 9 bases in the middle. The chain's CDR3 is CASSLTGTYGYTF. The CDR3, as DNA: TGTGCCAGCAGCTTAACGGGGACTTATGGCTACACCTTC.

The chain recombines TRBV7-3 with TRBJ2-3, with D possibly TRBD1 on 6 matching bases. Germline lookup yields CDR1 SGHTA and CDR2 FQGTGA. Between the trimmed V and J ends, which lost 5 bases and 1 base, there was a span of 10 bases. The CDR3 consists of 14 residues. CDR3 DNA: TGTGCCAGCAGCCCGCACAGGGGCACAGATACGCAGTATTTT. This gives the protein CASSPHRGTDTQYF.

The chain employs TRBV19 and TRBJ1-4; unclear D gene. V shed 3 bases and J shed 5 bases, with 13 bases lying between them. This CDR3 contains 15 residues. In germline, CDR1 is LNHDA, CDR2 SQIVND (reference sequence). The CDR3, as DNA: TGTGCCAGTAGTATCTCCGGACTCGGGAATGAAAAACTGTTTTTT. Its protein product is CASSISGLGNEKLFF.

The chain recombines TRBV28 with TRBJ2-1; 11 bases are shared with TRBD1. Germline CDR1 and CDR2: MDHEN and SYDVKM. CDR3 length equals 15 residues. Germline trimming cut 10 bases from V and 9 bases from J; bases unmatched to any gene: 14. CDR3 amino acids: CATKDRDRGLGEQFF. The CDR3 DNA follows: TGTGCCACTAAAGACCGGGACAGGGGGTTGGGTGAGCAGTTCTTC.

This clone was picked up a small number of times. The rearrangement uses TRBV5-5 and TRBJ1-2; D might be TRBD1 (5 bases). Looked up from germline, CDR1 is SGHKS and CDR2 is YYEKEE (reference sequence). The germline V and J ends were trimmed by 4 bases and 4 bases, with 14 bases remaining between them. The CDR3 extends over 14 amino acids. In DNA, the CDR3 is TGTGCCAGCAGCAACCCGGGGGTTCGCTATGGCTACACCTTC. Protein product: CASSNPGVRYGYTF.

The chain combines TRBV6-5 with TRBJ1-1, with 9 bases lining up with TRBD1. The CDR3 is made up of 15 amino acids. The germline V gene has CDR1 MNHEY and CDR2 SVGAGI. The J segment lost 5 bases and the V segment lost 4 bases, leaving 8 bases of the junction unmatched. CDR3 protein: CASSSGQGTVTEAFF. In DNA form, the CDR3 reads TGTGCCAGCAGTTCGGGACAGGGTACGGTAACTGAAGCTTTCTTT.

The chain combines TRBV11-2 with TRBJ2-3, with D possibly TRBD2 on 5 matching bases. This CDR3 has 15 amino acids. The germline CDR1 and CDR2 sequences are SGHAT and FQNNGV. Trimming pared 5 bases from V and 6 bases from J, leaving 18 bases between. The CDR3 nucleotides are TGTGCCAGCAGCCCCGGGGTGTTATACACCGATACGCAGTATTTT. Translation: CASSPGVLYTDTQYF.

The CDR3 here is CASRNRESSYEQYF. Here the CDR3 DNA reads TGCGCCAGCAGGAACCGGGAGAGCTCCTACGAGCAGTACTTC. The V gene is TRBV5-1, the J gene TRBJ2-7; a weak D match, TRBD2 (6 bases). Trimming left V 5 bases short and J 0 bases short, with 12 bases between. CDR1 and CDR2 from the germline V gene are SGHRS and YFSETQ. This CDR3 has 14 residues. Drawing the rest from reference TRBV5-1 and TRBJ2-7, the complete variable domain is KAGVTQTPRYLIKTRGQQVTLSCSPISGHRSVSWYQQTPGQGLQFLFEYFSETQRNKGNFPGRFSGRQFSNSRSEMNVSTLELGDSALYLCASRNRESSYEQYFGPGTRLTVT.

V is TRBV9 and J is TRBJ2-3, with D perhaps TRBD2 (5 bases). The CDR3 has 14 residues. Germline values: CDR1 SGDLS, CDR2 YYNGEE. Trimming shortened V by 0 bases and J by 4 bases, and 9 bases separated the two germline ends. The CDR3 protein is CASSVDPGSDTQYF. In DNA form, the CDR3 reads TGTGCCAGCAGCGTAGATCCGGGATCAGATACGCAGTATTTT. Full variable domain (remainder filled in from reference TRBV9 and TRBJ2-3): DSGVTQTPKHLITATGQRVTLRCSPRSGDLSVYWYQQSLDQGLQFLIQYYNGEERAKGNILERFSAQQFPDLHSELNLSSLELGDSALYFCASSVDPGSDTQYFGPGTRLTVL.